This T cell receptor (beta chain) is drawn from a study of T cell responses to AZD1222 COVID-19 vaccine. The study's findings and limits: Spike-specific TCRs gained breadth and depth after people received two AZD1222 doses. Targets within unmutated variant regions were reportedly found for nearly half of spike-specific TCRs. After the peak T cell response, and only then, were repertoires sampled.

Second-dose schedules of about 4 or about 12 weeks were combined. Details on this clone: Its antigen is still unknown.

This CDR3 is 14 amino acids long. The V gene lost 5 bases and the J gene lost 6 bases, with 17 bases spanning the gap. CDR1 is ENHRY, CDR2 SYGVKD, per germline. Repertoires were generated with immunoSEQ multiplex PCR, while TCRdb's copy carries only in-frame clones and drops some. The sample includes 75,000 to 85,000 clones, around nine tenths seen only once; the top ten take approximately 10%. Sequenced here: peripheral blood, sampled 28 days after the second AZD1222 dose. This chain joins TRBV10-3 and TRBJ2-7, with D unresolved. The receptor was isolated from an adult who received the AZD1222 COVID-19 vaccine. The CDR3 sequence: CAISTLAQSGEQYF. The CDR3 bases are TGTGCCATCAGTACCCTCGCGCAATCGGGCGAGCAGTACTTC.